A single TCR beta chain is shown here with its context. The data originate from a study of T cell changes during pregnancy in multiple sclerosis. Produced via immunoSEQ multiplex PCR; TCRdb's table is partial and in-frame only. The sample contains approximately 130,000 clones, 80% to 95% of which appear only once. Losses at the gene ends were 0 bases for V and 4 bases for J; bases not matched to a gene: 3. The V gene's germline CDR1 is SGHDT and CDR2 YYEEEE. This CDR3 has 16 residues. The chain links TRBV5-6 to TRBJ2-5, with 13 positions matching TRBD2. This receptor was obtained from a female donor with multiple sclerosis, enrolled in a pregnancy study. This material consisted of peripheral blood, taken before pregnancy. The CDR3, as DNA: TGTGCCAGCAGCTTGGGACTAGCGGGGGGTGGAGAGACCCAGTACTTC. This translates into CASSLGLAGGGETQYF. The full variable domain, in which reference TRBV5-6 and TRBJ2-5 provide the parts outside the CDR3, is DAGVTQSPTHLIKTRGQQVTLRCSPKSGHDTVSWYQQALGQGPQFIFQYYEEEERQRGNFPDRFSGHQFPNYSSELNVNALLLGDSALYLCASSLGLAGGGETQYFGPGTRLLVL.